The sequence of this T cell receptor (beta chain) was determined in a study of Ad26.COV2.S vaccination and SARS-CoV-2 variants. V shed 5 bases and J shed 9 bases, with 14 bases lying between them. Germline assignment: CDR1 SGHVS and CDR2 FQNEAQ. This CDR3 spans 13 amino acids. Libraries were prepared by immunoSEQ multiplex PCR; TCRdb keeps only in-frame clonotypes and omits some of them. The table includes roughly 700,000 clones, roughly 90% detected once. Treatment here: some 20 received Ad26.COV2.S at low or high dose, single or two shots; roughly five received placebo; per-sample allocation not given. Day 63 following the first vaccine or placebo injection was when the samples were taken.

The TCR sequence derives from a person aged 18-65 years who received the Ad26.COV2.S COVID-19 vaccine or a placebo. This chain connects TRBV7-8 to TRBJ2-1; D is possibly TRBD1 (6 bases). The specimen comprised peripheral blood, sampled in a trial of Ad26.COV2.S vaccine versus placebo. This chain's CDR3 is CASSKLNRVEQFF. The DNA for the CDR3 is TGTGCCAGCAGCAAACTCAACAGGGTTGAGCAGTTCTTC.